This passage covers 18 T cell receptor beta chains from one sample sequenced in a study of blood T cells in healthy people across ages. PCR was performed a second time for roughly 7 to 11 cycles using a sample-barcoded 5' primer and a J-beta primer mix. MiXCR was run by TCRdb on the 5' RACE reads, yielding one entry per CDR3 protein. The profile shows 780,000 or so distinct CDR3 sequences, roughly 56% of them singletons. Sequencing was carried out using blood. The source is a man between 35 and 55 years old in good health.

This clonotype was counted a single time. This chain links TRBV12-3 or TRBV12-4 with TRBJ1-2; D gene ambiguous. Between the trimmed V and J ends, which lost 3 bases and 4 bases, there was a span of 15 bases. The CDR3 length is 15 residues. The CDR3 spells CASSLMGKHIYGYTF. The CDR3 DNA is TGTGCCAGCAGTTTGATGGGCAAGCATATCTATGGCTACACCTTC.

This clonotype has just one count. The CDR3 DNA reads TGTGCCAGCAGCTTTAATACAGTAAACAATGAGCAGTTCTTC. This encodes CASSFNTVNNEQFF. The rearrangement links TRBV7-2 to TRBJ2-1; D is undetermined. There are 14 residues in the CDR3. From germline, CDR1 is SGHTA and CDR2 FQGNSA. V gave up 3 bases and J gave up 5 bases, with 11 bases separating them.

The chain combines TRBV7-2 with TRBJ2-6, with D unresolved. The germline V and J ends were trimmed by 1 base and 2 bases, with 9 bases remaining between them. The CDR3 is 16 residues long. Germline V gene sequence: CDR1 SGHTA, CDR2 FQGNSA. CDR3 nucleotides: TGTGCCAGCAGCTTAGAGGGCAGAACTGGGGCCAACGTCCTGACTTTC. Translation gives CASSLEGRTGANVLTF.

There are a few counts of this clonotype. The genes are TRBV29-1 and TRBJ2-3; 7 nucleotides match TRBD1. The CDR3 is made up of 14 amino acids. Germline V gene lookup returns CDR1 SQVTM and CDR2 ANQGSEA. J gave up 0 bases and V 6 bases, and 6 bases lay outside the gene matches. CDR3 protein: CSVAPGQSTDTQYF. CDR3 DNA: TGCAGCGTCGCTCCGGGACAGAGCACAGATACGCAGTATTTT.

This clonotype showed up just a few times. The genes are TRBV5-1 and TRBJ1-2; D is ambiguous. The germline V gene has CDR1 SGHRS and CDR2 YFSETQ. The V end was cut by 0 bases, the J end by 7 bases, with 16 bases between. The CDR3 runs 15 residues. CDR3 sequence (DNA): TGCGCCAGCAGCTTGGAAATTCAATCCGTGGGTGGCTACACCTTC. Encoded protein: CASSLEIQSVGGYTF. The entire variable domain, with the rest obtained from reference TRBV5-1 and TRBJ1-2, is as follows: KAGVTQTPRYLIKTRGQQVTLSCSPISGHRSVSWYQQTPGQGLQFLFEYFSETQRNKGNFPGRFSGRQFSNSRSEMNVSTLELGDSALYLCASSLEIQSVGGYTFGSGTRLTVV.

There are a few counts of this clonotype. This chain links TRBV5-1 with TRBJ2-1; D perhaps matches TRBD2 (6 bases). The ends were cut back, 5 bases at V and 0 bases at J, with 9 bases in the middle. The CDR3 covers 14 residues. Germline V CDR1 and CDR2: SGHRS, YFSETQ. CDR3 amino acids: CASRIADSYNEQFF. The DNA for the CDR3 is TGCGCCAGCAGGATAGCGGACTCCTACAATGAGCAGTTCTTC.

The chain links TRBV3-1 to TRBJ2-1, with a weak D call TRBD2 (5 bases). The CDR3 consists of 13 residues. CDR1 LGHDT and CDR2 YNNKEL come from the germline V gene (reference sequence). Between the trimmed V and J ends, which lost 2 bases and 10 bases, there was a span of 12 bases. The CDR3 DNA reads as TGTGCCAGCAGCCAACCCCCCGGCGGGGAGCAGTTCTTC. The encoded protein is CASSQPPGGEQFF.

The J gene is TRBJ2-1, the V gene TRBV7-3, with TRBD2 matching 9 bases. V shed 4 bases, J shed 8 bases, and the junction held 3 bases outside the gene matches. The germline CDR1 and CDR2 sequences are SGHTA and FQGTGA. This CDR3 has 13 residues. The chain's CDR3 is CASSSSSGDEQFF. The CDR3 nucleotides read TGTGCCAGCAGCTCCTCTAGCGGGGATGAGCAGTTCTTC.

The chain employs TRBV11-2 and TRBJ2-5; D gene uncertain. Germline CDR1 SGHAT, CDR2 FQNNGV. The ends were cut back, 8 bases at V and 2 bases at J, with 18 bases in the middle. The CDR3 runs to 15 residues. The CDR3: CASVTGLAAQETQYF. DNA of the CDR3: TGTGCCAGCGTGACCGGGCTCGCTGCTCAAGAGACCCAGTACTTC.

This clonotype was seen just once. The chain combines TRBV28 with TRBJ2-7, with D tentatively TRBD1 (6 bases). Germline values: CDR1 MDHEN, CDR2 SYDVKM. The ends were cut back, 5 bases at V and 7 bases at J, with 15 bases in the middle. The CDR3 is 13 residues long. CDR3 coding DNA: TGTGCCAGCAGTCGACAGGTGGACGATGAGCAGTACTTC. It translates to CASSRQVDDEQYF.

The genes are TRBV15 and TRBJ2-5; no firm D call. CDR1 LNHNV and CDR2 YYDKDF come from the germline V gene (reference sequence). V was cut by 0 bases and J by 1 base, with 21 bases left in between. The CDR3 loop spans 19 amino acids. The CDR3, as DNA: TGTGCCACCAGCAGAGATAATGTTTGGGCACGTAATATCCAAGAGACCCAGTACTTC. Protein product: CATSRDNVWARNIQETQYF.

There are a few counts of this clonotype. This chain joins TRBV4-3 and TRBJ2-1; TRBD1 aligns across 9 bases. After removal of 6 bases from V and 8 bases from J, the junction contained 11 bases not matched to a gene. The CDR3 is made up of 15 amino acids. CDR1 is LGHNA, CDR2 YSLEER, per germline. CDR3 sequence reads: CASRQTGTGFDEQFF. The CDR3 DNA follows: TGCGCCAGCAGACAGACCGGGACAGGGTTTGATGAGCAGTTCTTC.

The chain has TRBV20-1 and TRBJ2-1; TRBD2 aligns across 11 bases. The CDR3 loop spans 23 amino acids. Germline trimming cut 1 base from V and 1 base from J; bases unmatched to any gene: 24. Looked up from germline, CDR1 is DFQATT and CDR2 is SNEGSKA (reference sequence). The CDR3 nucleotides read TGCAGTGCTAGAGTTGAAAGGGGGCTAACCGGGACTAGCGGAGTGGGATCCTACAATGAGCAGTTCTTC. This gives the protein CSARVERGLTGTSGVGSYNEQFF.

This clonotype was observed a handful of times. CDR3 loop: CASSYPGSTDTQYF. The DNA of the CDR3 is TGTGCCAGCAGCTACCCCGGGAGCACAGATACGCAGTATTTT. The rearrangement links TRBV9 to TRBJ2-3, with no clear D. The CDR3 length is 14 residues. Trimming stripped 4 bases from V and 0 bases from J, with 9 bases between. CDR1 is SGDLS, CDR2 YYNGEE, per germline.

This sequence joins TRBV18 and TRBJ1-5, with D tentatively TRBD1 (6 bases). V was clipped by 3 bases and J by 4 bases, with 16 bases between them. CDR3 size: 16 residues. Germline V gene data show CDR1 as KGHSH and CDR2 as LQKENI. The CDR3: CASSPLGQIKNQPQHF. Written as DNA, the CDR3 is TGTGCCAGCTCACCCTTAGGACAGATAAAAAATCAGCCCCAGCATTTT.

CDR3 sequence (DNA): TGTGCCAGCAGCGTCCTAGCGGGGGGCGAGCAGTACTTC. This sequence encodes CASSVLAGGEQYF. This chain links TRBV3-1 with TRBJ2-5, with 11 bases lining up with TRBD2. Near its end, the DNA agrees better with TRBJ2-7, so the J call may be wrong. CDR1 and CDR2 from the germline V gene are LGHDT and YNNKEL (reference sequence). CDR3 length: 13 residues.

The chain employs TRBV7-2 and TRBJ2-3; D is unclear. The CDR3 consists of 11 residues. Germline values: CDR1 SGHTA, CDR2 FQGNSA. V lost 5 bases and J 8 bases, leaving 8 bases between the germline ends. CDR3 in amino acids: CASSPESTQYF. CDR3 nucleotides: TGTGCCAGCAGCCCGGAAAGTACGCAGTATTTT.

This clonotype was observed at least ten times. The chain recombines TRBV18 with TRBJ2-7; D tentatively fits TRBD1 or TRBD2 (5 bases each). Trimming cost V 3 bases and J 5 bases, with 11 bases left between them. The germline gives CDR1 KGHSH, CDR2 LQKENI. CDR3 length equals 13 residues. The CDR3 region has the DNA TGTGCCAGCTCACCCTTTCGGGACCACGAGCAGTACTTC. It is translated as CASSPFRDHEQYF. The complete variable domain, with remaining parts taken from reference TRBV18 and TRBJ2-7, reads NAGVMQNPRHLVRRRGQEARLRCSPMKGHSHVYWYRQLPEEGLKFMVYLQKENIIDESGMPKERFSAEFPKEGPSILRIQQVVRGDSAAYFCASSPFRDHEQYFGPGTRLTVT.